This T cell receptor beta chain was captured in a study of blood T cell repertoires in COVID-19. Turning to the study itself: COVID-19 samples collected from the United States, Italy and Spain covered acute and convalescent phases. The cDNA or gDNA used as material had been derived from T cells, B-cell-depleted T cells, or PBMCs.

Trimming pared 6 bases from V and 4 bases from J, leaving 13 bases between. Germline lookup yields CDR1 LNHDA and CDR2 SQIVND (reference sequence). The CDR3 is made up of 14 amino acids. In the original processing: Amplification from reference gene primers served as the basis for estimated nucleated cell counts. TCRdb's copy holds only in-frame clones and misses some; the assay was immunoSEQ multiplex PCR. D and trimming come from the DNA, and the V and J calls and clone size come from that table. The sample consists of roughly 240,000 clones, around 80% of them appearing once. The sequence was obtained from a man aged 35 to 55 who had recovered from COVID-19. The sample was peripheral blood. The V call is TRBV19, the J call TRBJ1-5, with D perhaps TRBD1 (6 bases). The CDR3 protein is CASSLQGRNQPQHF. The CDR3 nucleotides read TGTGCCAGTAGCTTACAGGGACGAAATCAGCCCCAGCATTTT.